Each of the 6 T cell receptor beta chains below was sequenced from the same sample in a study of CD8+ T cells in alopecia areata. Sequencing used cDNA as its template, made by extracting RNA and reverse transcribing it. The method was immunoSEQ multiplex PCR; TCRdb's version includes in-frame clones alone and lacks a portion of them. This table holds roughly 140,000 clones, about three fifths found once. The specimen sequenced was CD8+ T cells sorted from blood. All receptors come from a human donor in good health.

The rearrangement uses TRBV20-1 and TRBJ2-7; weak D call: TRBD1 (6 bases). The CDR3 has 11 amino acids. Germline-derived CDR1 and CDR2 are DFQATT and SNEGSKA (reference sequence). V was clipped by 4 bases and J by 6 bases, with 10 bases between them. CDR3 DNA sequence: TGCAGTGCTAAGAAACAGGGCGAGCAGTACTTC. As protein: CSAKKQGEQYF.

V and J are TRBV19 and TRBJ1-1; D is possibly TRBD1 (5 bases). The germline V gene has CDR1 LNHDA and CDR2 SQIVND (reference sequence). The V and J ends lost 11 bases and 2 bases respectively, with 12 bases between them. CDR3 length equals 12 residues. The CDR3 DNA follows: TGTGCCGCCGGGGCAGGAAACACTGAAGCTTTCTTT. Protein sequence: CAAGAGNTEAFF.

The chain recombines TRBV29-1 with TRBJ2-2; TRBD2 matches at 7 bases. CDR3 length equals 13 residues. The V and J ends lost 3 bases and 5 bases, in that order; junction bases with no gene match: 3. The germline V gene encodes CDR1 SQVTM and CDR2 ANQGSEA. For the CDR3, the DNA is TGCAGCGTTGACAGGGAGGGGACCGGGGAGCTGTTTTTT. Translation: CSVDREGTGELFF.

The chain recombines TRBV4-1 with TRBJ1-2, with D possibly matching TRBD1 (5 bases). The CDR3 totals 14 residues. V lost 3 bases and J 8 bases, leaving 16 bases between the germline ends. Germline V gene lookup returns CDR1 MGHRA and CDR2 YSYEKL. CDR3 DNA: TGCGCCAGCAGCCATGAGATAGCCGACAGCGGCTACACCTTC. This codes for CASSHEIADSGYTF.

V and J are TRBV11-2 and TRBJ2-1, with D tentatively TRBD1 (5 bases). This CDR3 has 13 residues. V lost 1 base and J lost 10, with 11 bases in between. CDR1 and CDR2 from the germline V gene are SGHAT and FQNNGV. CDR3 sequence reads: CASSLARTKEQFF. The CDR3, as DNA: TGTGCCAGCAGCTTAGCACGGACAAAAGAGCAGTTCTTC.

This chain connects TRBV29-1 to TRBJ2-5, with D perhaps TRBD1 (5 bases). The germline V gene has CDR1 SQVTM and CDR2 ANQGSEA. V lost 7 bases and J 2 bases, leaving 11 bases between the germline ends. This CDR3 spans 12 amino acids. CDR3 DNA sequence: TGCAGCGCGAAGACAGTACAAGAGACCCAGTACTTC. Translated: CSAKTVQETQYF. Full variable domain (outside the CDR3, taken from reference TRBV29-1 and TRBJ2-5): SAVISQKPSRDICQRGTSLTIQCQVDSQVTMMFWYRQQPGQSLTLIATANQGSEATYESGFVIDKFPISRPNLTFSTLTVSNMSPEDSSIYLCSAKTVQETQYFGPGTRLLVL.